The 18 T cell receptor beta chains below were found in one sample sequenced in a study of blood T cell repertoires in COVID-19. Only in-frame clones appear in the TCRdb table, and some are missing; sequencing was by immunoSEQ multiplex PCR. The table records 95,000 to 150,000 clones, 80% to 85% of them present only once. Sequenced material: PBMCs or T cells enriched from blood (not recorded which). The receptors were gathered from a woman between 25 and 40 years old who had recovered from COVID-19.

This sequence joins TRBV28 and TRBJ1-2; TRBD1 matches at 9 bases. With V trimmed by 5 bases and J by 3 bases, 7 bases remained unmatched. The CDR3 loop spans 15 amino acids. Germline lookup yields CDR1 MDHEN and CDR2 SYDVKM. The DNA for the CDR3 is TGTGCCAGCAGTGGAAACAGGGGGCGCGACTATGGCTACACCTTC. Protein sequence: CASSGNRGRDYGYTF.

The chain is built from TRBV6-5 and TRBJ2-7, with D tentatively TRBD1 (6 bases). The CDR3 runs to 14 residues. CDR1 MNHEY and CDR2 SVGAGI come from the germline V gene. Trimming removed 5 bases at V and 2 bases at J, with 13 bases between. The CDR3 loop reads CASSRGTTPYEQYF. The CDR3 DNA is TGTGCCAGCAGTAGGGGGACAACTCCCTACGAGCAGTACTTC.

The chain has TRBV4-3 and TRBJ1-3; 10 bases are shared with TRBD1. This CDR3 is 19 amino acids long. Germline CDR1 is LGHNA and CDR2 is YSLEER. V trimming: 1 base; J trimming: 0 bases; junction bases outside the gene matches: 9. CDR3 sequence reads: CASSQATGGSESSGNTIYF. The CDR3 coding sequence is TGCGCCAGCAGCCAAGCGACAGGGGGCTCCGAATCCTCTGGAAACACCATATATTTT.

J is TRBJ1-6 and V is TRBV18; 7 nucleotides align to TRBD1. The germline V gene has CDR1 KGHSH and CDR2 LQKENI. The CDR3 extends over 15 amino acids. The V and J ends lost 2 bases and 5 bases, in that order; junction bases with no gene match: 3. The CDR3 DNA follows: TGTGCCAGCTCACCATTCCAGGGGGATAATTCACCCCTCCACTTT. Protein: CASSPFQGDNSPLHF.

The CDR3 loop is CASSPTPSGDYGYTF. As DNA, the CDR3 is TGTGCCAGCTCACCTACGCCCTCGGGGGACTATGGCTACACCTTC. The V gene is TRBV18, the J gene TRBJ1-2; tentative D call: TRBD1 (5 bases). The V end was cut by 3 bases, the J end by 3 bases, with 14 bases between. The CDR3 covers 15 residues. Germline-derived CDR1 and CDR2 are KGHSH and LQKENI.

The chain carries TRBV28 and TRBJ2-1, with TRBD2 identical over 13 bases. There are 16 residues in the CDR3. Germline-derived CDR1 and CDR2 are MDHEN and SYDVKM. J was trimmed by 6 bases and V by 4 bases; bases with no gene match: 6. The CDR3 is CASSSRTSGSVNEQFF. CDR3 nucleotides: TGTGCCAGCAGTTCGCGGACTAGCGGGAGCGTCAATGAGCAGTTCTTC.

This clone was detected only once. V and J are TRBV9 and TRBJ2-3, with no clear D. This CDR3 region has 15 residues. Germline V gives CDR1 SGDLS, CDR2 YYNGEE. V was shortened by 0 bases and J by 2 bases, with 10 bases between the two germline ends. The CDR3 sequence: CASSVDGVATDTQYF. CDR3 sequence (DNA): TGTGCCAGCAGCGTAGATGGAGTAGCCACAGATACGCAGTATTTT.

The V call is TRBV4-3, the J call TRBJ2-1; 7 bases line up with TRBD2. The trim removed 4 bases at V and 3 bases at J, leaving 12 bases unmatched. The CDR3 covers 17 residues. CDR1 and CDR2 (germline): LGHNA, YSLEER. For the CDR3, the DNA is TGCGCCAGCAGCCGTGGGGCGGGAGAGAATGTCTACAATGAGCAGTTCTTC. Translation: CASSRGAGENVYNEQFF.

J is TRBJ2-7 and V is TRBV5-1; TRBD2 matches at 14 bases. V dropped 4 bases and J dropped 5; count of bases not matched to a gene: 8. Germline values: CDR1 SGHRS, CDR2 YFSETQ. This CDR3 has 16 residues. This chain's CDR3 is CASSPGTSGRSNEQYF. In DNA, the CDR3 is TGCGCCAGCAGCCCGGGGACTAGCGGGAGAAGTAACGAGCAGTACTTC.

This clone has a single count. V and J are TRBV11-2 and TRBJ2-1; 9 bases agree with TRBD2. The CDR3 is 13 residues long. V trimming: 8 bases; J trimming: 7 bases; junction bases outside the gene matches: 6. CDR1 SGHAT and CDR2 FQNNGV come from the germline V gene. The CDR3 here is CASHLAGNNEQFF. DNA of the CDR3: TGTGCCAGCCACCTAGCGGGGAATAATGAGCAGTTCTTC.

The chain employs TRBV7-3 and TRBJ2-3; no reliable D call. Trimming removed 5 bases at V and 3 bases at J, with 15 bases between. Germline V CDR1 and CDR2: SGHTA, FQGTGA. The CDR3 length is 15 residues. The CDR3 region has the DNA TGTGCCAGCAGCCGTAGTTTCAGGTCGACAGATACGCAGTATTTT. Translating it yields CASSRSFRSTDTQYF.

This clone was observed a few times. The V gene is TRBV2, the J gene TRBJ2-1, with D possibly TRBD2 on 5 matching bases. This CDR3 has 13 amino acids. Trimming stripped 4 bases from V and 6 bases from J, with 10 bases between. Germline V gene lookup returns CDR1 SNHLY and CDR2 FYNNEI. CDR3 protein: CASSVRRANEQFF. The CDR3 DNA sequence: TGTGCCAGCAGTGTTCGGCGGGCCAATGAGCAGTTCTTC.

The chain links TRBV28 to TRBJ1-3; D is unclear. The CDR3 consists of 13 residues. The germline V and J ends were trimmed by 4 bases and 0 bases, with 4 bases remaining between them. Germline V gives CDR1 MDHEN, CDR2 SYDVKM. DNA for the CDR3: TGTGCCAGCAGTTCCCTCTCTGGAAACACCATATATTTT. Amino acids: CASSSLSGNTIYF.

This rearrangement joins TRBV19 to TRBJ2-1; 7 nucleotides match TRBD1. The CDR3 length is 14 residues. Trimming cost V 3 bases and J 9 bases; bases outside gene matches: 8. Germline values: CDR1 LNHDA, CDR2 SQIVND (reference sequence). CDR3 bases: TGTGCCAGTAGTATCAAGACAGGGCTTGGTGAGCAGTTCTTC. This codes for CASSIKTGLGEQFF.

The rearrangement uses TRBV19 and TRBJ1-1; perhaps TRBD1 as D (5 bases). Germline assignment: CDR1 LNHDA and CDR2 SQIVND (reference sequence). The germline V and J ends were trimmed by 6 bases and 5 bases, with 13 bases remaining between them. The CDR3 totals 13 residues. The CDR3 DNA reads TGTGCCAGTAGCCCCGGGGGAGGGACTGAAGCTTTCTTT. This encodes CASSPGGGTEAFF.

V gene TRBV14 combines with J gene TRBJ1-2; 10 bases are a match to TRBD1. CDR1 SGHDN and CDR2 FVKESK come from the germline V gene. The V gene end was trimmed by 5 bases and the J gene end by 0 bases; junction bases not matched to a gene: 3. The length of the CDR3 is 15 residues. CDR3 nucleotide sequence: TGTGCCAGCAGCTACGGGACAGGGGCTAACTATGGCTACACCTTC. Residues: CASSYGTGANYGYTF. Drawing the rest from reference TRBV14 and TRBJ1-2, the complete variable domain is EAGVTQFPSHSVIEKGQTVTLRCDPISGHDNLYWYRRVMGKEIKFLLHFVKESKQDESGMPNNRFLAERTGGTYSTLKVQPAELEDSGVYFCASSYGTGANYGYTFGSGTRLTVV.

The gene calls are TRBV7-3 and TRBJ2-2; TRBD2 matches 11 bases. The CDR3 loop spans 18 amino acids. CDR1 and CDR2 from the germline V gene are SGHTA and FQGTGA. The junction had 7 bases not matched to a gene; V was cut back by 1 base and J by 3 bases. CDR3 sequence reads: CASSLMSGTSGHTGELFF. As DNA, the CDR3 is TGTGCCAGCAGCTTAATGTCGGGGACTAGCGGACACACCGGGGAGCTGTTTTTT.

V is TRBV10-2 and J is TRBJ2-7, with unresolved D. This CDR3 spans 12 amino acids. Germline values: CDR1 WSHSY, CDR2 SAAADI. Trimming removed 7 bases at V and 4 bases at J, with 11 bases between. The CDR3 region is CASTPRGYEQYF. CDR3 DNA sequence: TGCGCCAGCACACCTCGAGGATACGAGCAGTACTTC.